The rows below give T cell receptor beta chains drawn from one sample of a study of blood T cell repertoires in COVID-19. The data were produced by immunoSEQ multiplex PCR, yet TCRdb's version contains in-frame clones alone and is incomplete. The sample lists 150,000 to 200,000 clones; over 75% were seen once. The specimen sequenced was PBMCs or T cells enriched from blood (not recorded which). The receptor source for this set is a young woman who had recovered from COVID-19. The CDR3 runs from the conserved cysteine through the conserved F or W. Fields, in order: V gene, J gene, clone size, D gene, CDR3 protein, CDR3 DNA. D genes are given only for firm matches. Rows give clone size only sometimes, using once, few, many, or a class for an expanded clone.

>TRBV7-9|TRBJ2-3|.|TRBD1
CASRVFTGGGTDTQYF
TGTGCCAGCAGAGTTTTTACAGGGGGCGGCACAGATACGCAGTATTTT
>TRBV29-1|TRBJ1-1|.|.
CSVGVGGDYTEAFF
TGCAGCGTTGGAGTTGGAGGGGACTACACTGAAGCTTTCTTT
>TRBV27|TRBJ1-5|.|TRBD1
CASSSGGWGNQPQHF
TGTGCCAGCAGTTCAGGGGGCTGGGGCAATCAGCCCCAGCATTTT
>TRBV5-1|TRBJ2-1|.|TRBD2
CASSAPGLPSNEQFF
TGCGCCAGCAGTGCCCCGGGACTACCTTCCAATGAGCAGTTCTTC
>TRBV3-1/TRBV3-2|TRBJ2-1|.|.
CASSLASGNEQFF
TGTGCCAGCAGCCTCGCCTCGGGCAATGAGCAGTTCTTC
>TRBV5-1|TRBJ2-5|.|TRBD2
CASVPGAGGPGETQYF
TGCGCCAGCGTCCCGGGTGCGGGAGGGCCCGGAGAGACCCAGTACTTC
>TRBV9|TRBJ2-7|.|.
CASSSPPNYEQYF
TGTGCCAGCAGCTCCCCCCCTAACTACGAGCAGTACTTC
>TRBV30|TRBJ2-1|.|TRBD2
CAWNGAGGPGVGWYNEQFF
TGTGCCTGGAACGGAGCGGGAGGGCCGGGGGTAGGGTGGTACAATGAGCAGTTCTTC
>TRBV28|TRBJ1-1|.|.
CASNPGLLGTEAFF
TGTGCCAGCAACCCGGGACTTCTAGGCACTGAAGCTTTCTTT
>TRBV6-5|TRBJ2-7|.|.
CASKVAETYEQYF
TGTGCCAGCAAGGTCGCGGAGACCTACGAGCAGTACTTC
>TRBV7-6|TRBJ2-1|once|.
CASSLVRGVSSYNEQFF
TGTGCCAGCAGCTTAGTCAGGGGGGTAAGCTCCTACAATGAGCAGTTCTTC
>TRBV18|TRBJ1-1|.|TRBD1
CASSPWTGGGTEAFF
TGTGCCAGCTCACCATGGACAGGGGGCGGCACTGAAGCTTTCTTT
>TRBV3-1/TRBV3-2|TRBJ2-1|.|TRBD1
CASSQRDRGWNEQFF
TGTGCCAGCAGCCAAAGGGACAGGGGGTGGAATGAGCAGTTCTTC
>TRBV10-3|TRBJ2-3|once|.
CAISESSGRGTDTQYF
TGTGCCATCAGTGAGTCGTCGGGCAGGGGCACAGATACGCAGTATTTT
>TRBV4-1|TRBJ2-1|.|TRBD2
CASSQDPRSSGRGDEQFF
TGCGCCAGCAGCCAAGATCCTCGGTCTAGCGGGAGAGGGGATGAGCAGTTCTTC
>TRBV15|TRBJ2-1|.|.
CATSRVRPGSFNEQFF
TGTGCCACCAGCAGAGTTCGGCCAGGGTCCTTCAATGAGCAGTTCTTC
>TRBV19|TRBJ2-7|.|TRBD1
CASSTPRDRADVYEQYF
TGTGCCAGTAGTACACCTCGGGACAGGGCCGACGTCTACGAGCAGTACTTC
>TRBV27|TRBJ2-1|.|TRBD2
CASSLLLAGGPNEQFF
TGTGCCAGCAGTTTACTCCTAGCGGGAGGGCCCAATGAGCAGTTCTTC
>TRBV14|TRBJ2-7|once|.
CASSQEGGVEQYF
TGTGCCAGCAGCCAAGAAGGGGGGGTCGAACAGTACTTC
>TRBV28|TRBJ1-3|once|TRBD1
CASRGGSQPGNTIYF
TGTGCCAGCAGAGGGGGCTCCCAGCCCGGAAACACCATATATTTT
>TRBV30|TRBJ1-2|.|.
CAWSVTSNYGYTF
TGTGCCTGGAGTGTTACATCTAACTATGGCTACACCTTC
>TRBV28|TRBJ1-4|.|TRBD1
CASSLTGGVSEKLFF
TGTGCCAGCAGCCTGACAGGGGGCGTTAGTGAAAAACTGTTTTTT
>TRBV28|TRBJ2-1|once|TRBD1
CASSPYDSTGGAYNEQFF
TGTGCCAGCAGCCCCTACGACTCGACAGGGGGGGCTTACAATGAGCAGTTCTTC
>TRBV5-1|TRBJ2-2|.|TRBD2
CASSFSGRVGELFF
TGCGCCAGCAGCTTTAGCGGGAGGGTCGGGGAGCTGTTTTTT
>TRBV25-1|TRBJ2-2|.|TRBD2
CASSEWVAGGITGELFF
TGTGCCAGCAGTGAATGGGTAGCGGGAGGGATCACCGGGGAGCTGTTTTTT
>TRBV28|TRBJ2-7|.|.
CASSFLLNPYEQYF
TGTGCCAGCAGTTTTTTACTAAATCCCTACGAGCAGTACTTC
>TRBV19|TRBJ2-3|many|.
CASRALESDTDTQYF
TGTGCCAGTAGGGCACTAGAATCAGACACAGATACGCAGTATTTT
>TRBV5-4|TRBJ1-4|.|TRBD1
CASSFDRGTNEKLFF
TGTGCCAGCAGCTTCGACAGGGGGACTAATGAAAAACTGTTTTTT
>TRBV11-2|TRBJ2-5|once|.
CASSPPPGPRTQYF
TGTGCCAGCAGCCCCCCCCCAGGGCCTAGGACCCAGTACTTC
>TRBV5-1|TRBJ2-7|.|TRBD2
CASNPGREVLYEQYF
TGCGCCAGCAATCCTGGGCGGGAGGTTCTTTACGAGCAGTACTTC
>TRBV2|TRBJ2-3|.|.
CASRVRRGLSTDTQYF
TGTGCCAGCAGGGTGAGAAGAGGCCTAAGCACAGATACGCAGTATTTT
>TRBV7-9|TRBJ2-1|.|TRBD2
CASSNPTSGSRYNEQFF
TGTGCCAGCAGCAACCCAACTAGCGGGAGCCGGTACAATGAGCAGTTCTTC
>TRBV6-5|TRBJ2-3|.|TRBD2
CASRKTSGYGDTQYF
TGTGCCAGCAGGAAGACTAGCGGGTATGGAGATACGCAGTATTTT
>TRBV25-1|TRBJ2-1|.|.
CASSSYRDNSYNEQFF
TGTGCCAGCAGTTCCTACAGGGATAACTCCTACAATGAGCAGTTCTTC
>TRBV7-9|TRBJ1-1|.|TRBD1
CASSLAGQIEAFF
TGTGCCAGCAGCTTAGCGGGACAGATTGAAGCTTTCTTT
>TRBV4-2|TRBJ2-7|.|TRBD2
CASSQQRGPHEQYF
TGTGCCAGCAGCCAACAGCGGGGTCCACACGAGCAGTACTTC
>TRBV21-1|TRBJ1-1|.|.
CASLRTEAFF
TGTGCCAGCCTCCGGACTGAAGCTTTCTTT
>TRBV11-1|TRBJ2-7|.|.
CASSLERMAYEQYF
TGTGCCAGCAGCTTAGAGAGAATGGCCTACGAGCAGTACTTC
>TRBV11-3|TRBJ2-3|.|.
CASSLRTGTDTQYF
TGTGCCAGCAGCTTACGGACGGGGACAGATACGCAGTATTTT
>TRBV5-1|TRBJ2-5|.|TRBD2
CASSLHTSGRLRETQYF
TGCGCCAGCAGCTTGCATACCAGCGGGAGGCTAAGGGAGACCCAGTACTTC
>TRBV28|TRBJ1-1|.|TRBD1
CASSAPGQVQAFF
TGTGCCAGCAGCGCCCCGGGACAGGTTCAAGCTTTCTTT
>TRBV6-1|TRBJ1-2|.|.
CASSEGTGKNYGYTF
TGTGCCAGCAGTGAAGGGACCGGGAAAAACTATGGCTACACCTTC
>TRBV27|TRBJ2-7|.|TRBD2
CASSPGLAPYEQYF
TGTGCCAGCAGTCCGGGACTAGCACCCTACGAGCAGTACTTC
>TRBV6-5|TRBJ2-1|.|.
CASSYSISGGEQFF
TGTGCCAGCAGTTACTCGATATCCGGGGGTGAGCAGTTCTTC
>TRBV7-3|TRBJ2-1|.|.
CASSRGPGNEQFF
TGTGCCAGCAGTCGTGGTCCCGGCAATGAGCAGTTCTTC
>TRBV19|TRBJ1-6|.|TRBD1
CASSPGTGGDNSPLHF
TGTGCCAGTAGTCCCGGTACAGGGGGCGATAATTCACCCCTCCACTTT
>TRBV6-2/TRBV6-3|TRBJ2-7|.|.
CASSSGVYEQYF
TGTGCCAGCAGTTCAGGGGTCTACGAGCAGTACTTC
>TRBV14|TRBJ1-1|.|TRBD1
CASSQDLGTGMNTEAFF
TGTGCCAGCAGCCAAGATCTGGGGACAGGGATGAACACTGAAGCTTTCTTT
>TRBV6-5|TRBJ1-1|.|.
CASLSPGEVTEAFF
TGTGCCAGCCTAAGCCCCGGGGAAGTCACTGAAGCTTTCTTT
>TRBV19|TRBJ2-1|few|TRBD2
CASEVPGGPRDEQFF
TGTGCCAGTGAAGTGCCGGGAGGGCCGCGGGATGAGCAGTTCTTC